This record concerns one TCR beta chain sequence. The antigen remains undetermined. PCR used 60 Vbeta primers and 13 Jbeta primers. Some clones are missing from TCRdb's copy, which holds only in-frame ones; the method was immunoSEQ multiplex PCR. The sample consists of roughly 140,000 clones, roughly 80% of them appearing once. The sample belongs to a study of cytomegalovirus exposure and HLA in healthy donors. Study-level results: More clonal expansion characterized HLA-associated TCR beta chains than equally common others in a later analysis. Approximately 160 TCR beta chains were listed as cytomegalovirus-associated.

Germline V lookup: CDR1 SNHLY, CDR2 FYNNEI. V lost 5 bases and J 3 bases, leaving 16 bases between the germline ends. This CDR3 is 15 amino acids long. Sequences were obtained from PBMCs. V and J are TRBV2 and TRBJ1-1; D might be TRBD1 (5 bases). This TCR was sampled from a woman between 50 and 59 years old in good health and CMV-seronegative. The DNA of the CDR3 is TGTGCCAGCAGTCGCCGGGCAGGGCGTGACACTGAAGCTTTCTTT. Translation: CASSRRAGRDTEAFF.